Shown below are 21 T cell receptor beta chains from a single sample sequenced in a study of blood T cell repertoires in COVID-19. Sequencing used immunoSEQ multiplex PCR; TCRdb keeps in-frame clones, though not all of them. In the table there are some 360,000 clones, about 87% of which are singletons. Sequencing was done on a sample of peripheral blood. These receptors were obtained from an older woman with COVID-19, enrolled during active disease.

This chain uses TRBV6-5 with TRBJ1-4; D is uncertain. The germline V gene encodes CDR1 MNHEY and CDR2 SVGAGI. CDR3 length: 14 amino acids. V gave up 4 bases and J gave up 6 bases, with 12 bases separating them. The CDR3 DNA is TGTGCCAGCAGTTTGGGCCTGATGGATGAAAAACTGTTTTTT. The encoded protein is CASSLGLMDEKLFF.

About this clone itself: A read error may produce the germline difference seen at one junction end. In nucleotides, the CDR3 is TGTGCCAGCAAAGTTTTTACAGGGGGCTCCTGTCTCTTT. This sequence encodes CASKVFTGGSCLF. The rearrangement uses TRBV28 and TRBJ1-1, with 9 bases lining up with TRBD1. From germline, CDR1 is MDHEN and CDR2 SYDVKM. The CDR3 loop spans 13 amino acids.

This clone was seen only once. The CDR3 nucleotides are TGTGCCAGCAGCTTCAGGGTTGGAAACACCATATATTTT. This gives the protein CASSFRVGNTIYF. The J gene is TRBJ1-3, the V gene TRBV5-4, with D perhaps matching TRBD1 (5 bases). The germline CDR1 and CDR2 sequences are SGHNT and YYREEE (reference sequence). The CDR3 spans 13 residues. The ends were cut back, 2 bases at V and 3 bases at J, with 6 bases in the middle.

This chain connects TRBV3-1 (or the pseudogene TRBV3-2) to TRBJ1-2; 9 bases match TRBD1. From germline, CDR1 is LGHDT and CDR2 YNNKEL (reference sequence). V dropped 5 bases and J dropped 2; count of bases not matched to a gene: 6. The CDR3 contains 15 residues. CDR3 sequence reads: CASSGDRALNYGYTF. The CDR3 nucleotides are TGTGCCAGCAGCGGGGACAGGGCCCTAAACTATGGCTACACCTTC.

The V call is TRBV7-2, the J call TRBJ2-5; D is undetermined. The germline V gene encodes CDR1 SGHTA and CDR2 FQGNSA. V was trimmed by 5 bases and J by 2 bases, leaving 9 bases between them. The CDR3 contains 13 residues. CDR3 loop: CASSPHQQETQYF. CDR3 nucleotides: TGTGCCAGCAGCCCACACCAACAAGAGACCCAGTACTTC. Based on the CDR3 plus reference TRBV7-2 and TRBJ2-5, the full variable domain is GAGVSQSPSNKVTEKGKDVELRCDPISGHTALYWYRQSLGQGLEFLIYFQGNSAPDKSGLPSDRFSAERTGGSVSTLTIQRTQQEDSAVYLCASSPHQQETQYFGPGTRLLVL.

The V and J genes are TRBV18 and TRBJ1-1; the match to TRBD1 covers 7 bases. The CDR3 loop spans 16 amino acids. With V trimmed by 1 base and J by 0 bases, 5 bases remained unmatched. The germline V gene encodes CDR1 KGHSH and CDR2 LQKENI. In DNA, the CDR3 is TGTGCCAGCTCACCACAGGGGGACAGCCTGAACACTGAAGCTTTCTTT. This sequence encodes CASSPQGDSLNTEAFF.

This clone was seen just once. Here the CDR3 DNA reads TGTGCCAGCAGCGCGAATAGCGGGGGGAGCACAGATACGCAGTATTTT. Protein product: CASSANSGGSTDTQYF. The V and J genes are TRBV7-3 and TRBJ2-3, with 10 bases that match TRBD2. From germline, CDR1 is SGHTA and CDR2 FQGTGA. The CDR3 length is 16 residues. V shed 5 bases, J shed 0 bases, and the junction held 5 bases outside the gene matches.

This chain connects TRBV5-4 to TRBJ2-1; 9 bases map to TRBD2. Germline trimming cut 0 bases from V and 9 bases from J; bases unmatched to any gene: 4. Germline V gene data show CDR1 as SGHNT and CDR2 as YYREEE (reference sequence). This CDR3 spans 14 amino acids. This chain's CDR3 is CASSLGAGGGEQFF. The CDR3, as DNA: TGTGCCAGCAGCTTGGGTGCGGGGGGGGGTGAGCAGTTCTTC.

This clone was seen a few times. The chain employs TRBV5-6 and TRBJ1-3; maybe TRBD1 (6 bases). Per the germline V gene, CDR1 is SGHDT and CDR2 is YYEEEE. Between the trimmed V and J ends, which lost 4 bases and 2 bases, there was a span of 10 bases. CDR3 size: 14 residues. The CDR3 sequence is CASSPYRAGNTIYF. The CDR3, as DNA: TGTGCCAGCAGCCCCTACAGGGCTGGAAACACCATATATTTT.

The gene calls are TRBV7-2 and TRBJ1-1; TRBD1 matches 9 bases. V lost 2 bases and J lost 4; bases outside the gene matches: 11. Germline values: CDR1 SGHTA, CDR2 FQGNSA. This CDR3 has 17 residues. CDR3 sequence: CASSLTGQGGAGTEAFF. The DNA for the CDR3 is TGTGCCAGCAGCTTAACGGGACAGGGAGGAGCGGGCACTGAAGCTTTCTTT. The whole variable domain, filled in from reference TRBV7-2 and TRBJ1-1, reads GAGVSQSPSNKVTEKGKDVELRCDPISGHTALYWYRQSLGQGLEFLIYFQGNSAPDKSGLPSDRFSAERTGGSVSTLTIQRTQQEDSAVYLCASSLTGQGGAGTEAFFGQGTRLTVV.

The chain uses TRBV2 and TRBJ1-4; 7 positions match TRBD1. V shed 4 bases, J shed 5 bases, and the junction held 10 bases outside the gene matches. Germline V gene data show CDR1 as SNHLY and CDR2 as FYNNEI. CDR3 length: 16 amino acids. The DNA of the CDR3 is TGTGCCAGCAGTGTGCAAAGGGGGCTGGACAATGAAAAACTGTTTTTT. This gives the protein CASSVQRGLDNEKLFF.

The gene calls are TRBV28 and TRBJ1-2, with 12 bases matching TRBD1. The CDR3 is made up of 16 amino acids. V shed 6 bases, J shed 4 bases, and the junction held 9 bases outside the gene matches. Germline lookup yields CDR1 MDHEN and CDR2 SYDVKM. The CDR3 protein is CASRGQGARVVYGYTF. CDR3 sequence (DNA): TGTGCCAGCAGGGGACAGGGGGCGCGGGTGGTCTATGGCTACACCTTC.

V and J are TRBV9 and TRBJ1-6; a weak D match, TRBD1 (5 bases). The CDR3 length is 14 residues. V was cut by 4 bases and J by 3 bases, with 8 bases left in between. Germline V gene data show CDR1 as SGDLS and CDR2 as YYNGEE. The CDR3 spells CASSKDNYNSPLHF. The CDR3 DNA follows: TGTGCCAGCAGCAAGGACAACTATAATTCACCCCTCCACTTT.

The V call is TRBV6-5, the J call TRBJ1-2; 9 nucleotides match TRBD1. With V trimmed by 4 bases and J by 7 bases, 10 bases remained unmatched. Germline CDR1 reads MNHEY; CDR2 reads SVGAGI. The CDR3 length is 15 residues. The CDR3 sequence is CASSSRSTTGGGYTF. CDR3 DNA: TGTGCCAGCAGTTCCCGTTCTACGACAGGGGGTGGCTACACCTTC.

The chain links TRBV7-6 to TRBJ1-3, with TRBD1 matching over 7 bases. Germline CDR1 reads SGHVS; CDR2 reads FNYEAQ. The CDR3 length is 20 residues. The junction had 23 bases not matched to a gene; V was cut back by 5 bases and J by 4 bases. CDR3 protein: CASSPRGGPARQGSGNTIYF. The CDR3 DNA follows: TGTGCCAGCAGCCCCAGAGGTGGACCGGCTAGACAGGGCTCCGGAAACACCATATATTTT. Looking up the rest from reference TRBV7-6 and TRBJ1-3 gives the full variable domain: GAGVSQSPRYKVTKRGQDVALRCDPISGHVSLYWYRQALGQGPEFLTYFNYEAQQDKSGLPNDRFSAERPEGSISTLTIQRTEQRDSAMYRCASSPRGGPARQGSGNTIYFGEGSWLTVV.

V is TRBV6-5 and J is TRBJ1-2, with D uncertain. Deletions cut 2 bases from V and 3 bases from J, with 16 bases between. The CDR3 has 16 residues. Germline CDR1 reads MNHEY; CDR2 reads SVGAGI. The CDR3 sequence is CASSYTWAGTDYGYTF. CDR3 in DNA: TGTGCCAGCAGTTACACATGGGCAGGAACAGACTATGGCTACACCTTC.

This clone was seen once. The CDR3 loop reads CASSLGQGAAFF. The CDR3 DNA follows: TGTGCCAGCAGCCTGGGACAGGGGGCGGCTTTCTTT. J is TRBJ1-1 and V is TRBV7-3, with 12 bases that match TRBD1. Trimming at V came to 5 bases and at J to 11 bases, leaving 3 bases not matched to a gene. Looked up from germline, CDR1 is SGHTA and CDR2 is FQGTGA. The CDR3 extends over 12 amino acids.

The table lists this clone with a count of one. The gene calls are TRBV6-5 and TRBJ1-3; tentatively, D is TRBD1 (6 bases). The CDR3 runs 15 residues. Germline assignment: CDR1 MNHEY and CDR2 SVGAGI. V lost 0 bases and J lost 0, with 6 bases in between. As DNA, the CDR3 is TGTGCCAGCAGTTACTCGGACAGCTCTGGAAACACCATATATTTT. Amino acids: CASSYSDSSGNTIYF.

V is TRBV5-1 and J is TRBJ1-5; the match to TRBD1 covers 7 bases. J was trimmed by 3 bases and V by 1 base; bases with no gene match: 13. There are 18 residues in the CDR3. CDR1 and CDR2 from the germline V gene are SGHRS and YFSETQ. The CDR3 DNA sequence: TGCGCCAGCAGCTTGAGGCCGCAGGGGGGTGTGGACAATCAGCCCCAGCATTTT. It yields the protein CASSLRPQGGVDNQPQHF.

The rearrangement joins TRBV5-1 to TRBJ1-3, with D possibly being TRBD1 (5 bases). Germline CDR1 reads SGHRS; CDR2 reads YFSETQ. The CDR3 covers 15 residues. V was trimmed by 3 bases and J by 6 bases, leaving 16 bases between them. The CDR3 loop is CASSSYGGAENTIYF. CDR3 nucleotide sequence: TGCGCCAGCAGCTCCTATGGAGGGGCAGAAAACACCATATATTTT.

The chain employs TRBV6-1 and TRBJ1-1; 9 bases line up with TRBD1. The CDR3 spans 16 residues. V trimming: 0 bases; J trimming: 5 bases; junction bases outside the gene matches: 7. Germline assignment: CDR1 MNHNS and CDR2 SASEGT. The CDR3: CASSEAKTGGRTEAFF. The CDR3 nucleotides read TGTGCCAGCAGTGAAGCGAAAACAGGGGGCCGTACTGAAGCTTTCTTT.